The 2 T cell receptor beta chains below all came from one sample that was sequenced in a study of regulatory T cells in long-lasting Graves disease. For TCR beta, libraries came from iRepertoire HTBI primers and Arm-PCR of CDR3 regions. TCRdb independently ran MiXCR on the multiplex PCR reads; one entry per CDR3 protein. Among approximately 540,000 distinct CDR3 sequences listed, 12% were seen once. The time point denotes: newly diagnosed GD, antithyroid drugs for less than 3 months. Researchers made the TCR library from RNA that was extracted from PBMCs. The data were also submitted as part of a second study, on T cells in Graves' hyperthyroidism and ophthalmopathy.

The specimen comprised peripheral blood mononuclear cells (PBMCs), sampled at new diagnosis, from a patient treated with antithyroid drugs. The receptors shown here come from a woman in her twenties or thirties with Graves disease.

This clonotype showed up many times. The V gene is TRBV30, the J gene TRBJ1-2; D is uncertain. This CDR3 has 14 residues. Per germline, CDR1 GTSNPN and CDR2 SVGIG (reference sequence). Trimming took off 0 bases at V and 4 bases at J, with 12 bases between the two ends. CDR3 sequence reads: CAWSVLHLGYGYTF. For the CDR3, the DNA is TGTGCCTGGAGTGTCTTACATCTCGGCTATGGCTACACCTTC. Filled out from reference TRBV30 and TRBJ1-2, the complete variable domain reads SQTIHQWPATLVQPVGSPLSLECTVEGTSNPNLYWYRQAAGRGLQLLFYSVGIGQISSEVPQNLSASRPQDRQFILSSKKLLLSDSGFYLCAWSVLHLGYGYTFGSGTRLTVV.

This clonotype was counted ten times or more. The rearrangement joins TRBV11-2 to TRBJ2-6; TRBD2 aligns across 9 bases. The CDR3 runs 18 residues. Germline V CDR1 and CDR2: SGHAT, FQNNGV. Trimming removed 8 bases from V and 2 bases from J; junction bases left unmatched: 13. CDR3 loop: CASARIGGRAAGANVLTF. The CDR3 region has the DNA TGTGCCAGCGCGAGGATCGGCGGGAGGGCCGCTGGGGCCAACGTCCTGACTTTC.